This T cell receptor beta chain was sequenced during a study of OX40 agonist ivuxolimab in advanced cancers. Whole-study context: Allowance was made for prior anti-PD-1, anti-PD-L1 or anti-CTLA-4 therapy, and around 41% had some. The study's findings and limits: More expanded clones were seen, on average, in CD8+ T cells than in CD4+.

A word on this clone: Its antigen is undetermined.

Looked up from germline, CDR1 is SGHVS and CDR2 is FQNEAQ. The CDR3 totals 20 residues. J was trimmed by 0 bases and V by 5 bases; bases with no gene match: 16. Libraries were prepared by immunoSEQ multiplex PCR; TCRdb keeps only in-frame clonotypes and omits some of them. The sample lists around 92,000 clones; about 92% were seen once. This TCR derives from an adult with an advanced solid tumor such as melanoma, head and neck, liver or kidney cancer. The sample was CD4+ or CD8+ T cells sorted from blood, taken in a trial of the OX40 agonist ivuxolimab. The chain couples TRBV7-8 to TRBJ2-1; TRBD2 agrees at 10 bases. The CDR3 reads CASSLLTVAGGPISYNEQFF. CDR3 bases: TGTGCCAGCAGCCTATTGACCGTAGCGGGAGGCCCCATCTCCTACAATGAGCAGTTCTTC.